Below are 3 T cell receptor beta chains sequenced from a single sample in a study of T cell changes during pregnancy in multiple sclerosis. Profiled with immunoSEQ multiplex PCR; TCRdb holds only in-frame clones, not every one. The table lists around 36,000 clones, 90% to 95% of them singletons. Sequenced here: CD8+ T cells from peripheral blood mononuclear cells, sampled before pregnancy. All receptors come from a female donor with multiple sclerosis, enrolled in a pregnancy study.

The chain is built from TRBV29-1 and TRBJ2-1, with 8 bases lining up with TRBD2. Germline-derived CDR1 and CDR2 are SQVTM and ANQGSEA. The CDR3 loop spans 14 amino acids. With 0 bases clipped from V and 8 bases from J, the junction kept 6 bases outside the gene matches. The CDR3 bases are TGCAGCGTTGAAGAGGGTAGCGGGATCGATGAGCAGTTCTTC. Translation gives CSVEEGSGIDEQFF.

This clone was observed once. The V and J genes are TRBV5-4 and TRBJ1-1; D perhaps matches TRBD1 (6 bases). This CDR3 has 14 amino acids. Germline values: CDR1 SGHNT, CDR2 YYREEE (reference sequence). Trimming removed 0 bases at V and 11 bases at J, with 17 bases between. CDR3 in DNA: TGTGCCAGCAGCTTGGGGGTTACTGGGGGCGCGGCTTTCTTT. It encodes CASSLGVTGGAAFF.

The gene calls are TRBV28 and TRBJ1-2; the match to TRBD1 covers 8 bases. V lost 6 bases to trimming and J lost 4 bases; unmatched junction nucleotides: 7. The V gene's germline CDR1 is MDHEN and CDR2 SYDVKM. The CDR3 is 14 amino acids. In nucleotides, the CDR3 is TGTGCCAGCAGCCTCCCGGGACAGGTCTATGGCTACACCTTC. Amino acid sequence: CASSLPGQVYGYTF.